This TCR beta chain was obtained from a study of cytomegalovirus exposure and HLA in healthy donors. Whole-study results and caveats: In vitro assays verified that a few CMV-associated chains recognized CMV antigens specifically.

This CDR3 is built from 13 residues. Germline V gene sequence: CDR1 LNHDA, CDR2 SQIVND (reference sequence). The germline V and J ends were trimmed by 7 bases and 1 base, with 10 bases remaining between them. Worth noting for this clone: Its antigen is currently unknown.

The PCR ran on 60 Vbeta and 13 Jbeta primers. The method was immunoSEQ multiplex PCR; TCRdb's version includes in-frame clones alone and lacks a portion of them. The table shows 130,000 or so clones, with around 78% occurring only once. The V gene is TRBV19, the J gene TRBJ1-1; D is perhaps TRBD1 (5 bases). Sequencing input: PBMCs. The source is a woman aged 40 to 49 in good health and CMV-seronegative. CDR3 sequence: CASTAGQNTEAFF. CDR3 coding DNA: TGTGCCAGTACCGCCGGACAGAACACTGAAGCTTTCTTT. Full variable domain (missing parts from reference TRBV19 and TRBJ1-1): DGGITQSPKYLFRKEGQNVTLSCEQNLNHDAMYWYRQDPGQGLRLIYYSQIVNDFQKGDIAEGYSVSREKKESFPLTVTSAQKNPTAFYLCASTAGQNTEAFFGQGTRLTVV.